The 19 T cell receptor beta chains below were found in one sample sequenced in a study of T cell changes during pregnancy in multiple sclerosis. TCRdb keeps only in-frame clones here, not all; method: immunoSEQ multiplex PCR. The sample carries around 75,000 clones, 91% recorded once. This specimen consisted of CD4+ T cells from peripheral blood mononuclear cells, obtained in the third trimester of pregnancy. These receptors originate from a female donor in good health, enrolled as a control in a pregnancy study.

The chain has TRBV7-2 and TRBJ1-5; 8 bases align to TRBD1. The germline V gene has CDR1 SGHTA and CDR2 FQGNSA. The J segment lost 6 bases and the V segment lost 1 base, leaving 14 bases of the junction unmatched. The CDR3 spans 18 residues. The CDR3 here is CASSLVIGQGAFGQPQHF. In nucleotides, the CDR3 is TGTGCCAGCAGCTTAGTCATCGGGCAGGGGGCTTTCGGTCAGCCCCAGCATTTT.

The chain employs TRBV19 and TRBJ2-2; TRBD1 is a possible D gene (6 bases). This CDR3 region has 15 residues. V gave up 5 bases and J gave up 4 bases, with 14 bases separating them. Per germline, CDR1 LNHDA and CDR2 SQIVND (reference sequence). CDR3 bases: TGTGCCAGTAGTTTAAACAGGGCGGCCACCGGGGAGCTGTTTTTT. Its translation: CASSLNRAATGELFF.

The V call is TRBV7-2, the J call TRBJ1-2; 9 nucleotides line up with TRBD1. Trimming removed 0 bases from V and 6 bases from J; junction bases left unmatched: 5. The CDR3 covers 15 residues. Germline assignment: CDR1 SGHTA and CDR2 FQGNSA. Here the CDR3 reads CASSLAQGAQDGYTF. The CDR3 region has the DNA TGTGCCAGCAGCTTAGCACAGGGGGCCCAGGATGGCTACACCTTC.

The chain uses TRBV19 and TRBJ2-3; 12 positions agree with TRBD2. The CDR3 is 15 residues long. The germline V gene has CDR1 LNHDA and CDR2 SQIVND (reference sequence). V lost 8 bases and J lost 5; bases outside the gene matches: 8. This CDR3 is CASASGGASGDTQYF. Written as DNA, the CDR3 is TGTGCCAGTGCTAGCGGGGGGGCCTCTGGAGATACGCAGTATTTT.

The rearrangement links TRBV27 to TRBJ2-3, with 12 bases aligning to TRBD2. After removal of 6 bases from V and 9 bases from J, the junction contained 10 bases not matched to a gene. The CDR3 is made up of 15 amino acids. Germline V gives CDR1 MNHEY, CDR2 SMNVEV (reference sequence). CDR3 coding DNA: TGTGCCAGCAGCCCTTCTAGCGGGGGGGCCGAAACGCAGTATTTT. This sequence encodes CASSPSSGGAETQYF.

This clone was picked up one time. V and J are TRBV5-4 and TRBJ1-6; 7 bases align to TRBD1. V lost 0 bases to trimming and J lost 6 bases; unmatched junction nucleotides: 6. The CDR3 is made up of 16 amino acids. CDR1 and CDR2 from the germline V gene are SGHNT and YYREEE (reference sequence). This chain's CDR3 is CASSLGVGQTNSPLHF. The CDR3 DNA sequence: TGTGCCAGCAGCTTGGGGGTGGGACAGACTAATTCACCCCTCCACTTT.

The rearrangement uses TRBV5-4 and TRBJ1-2, with TRBD1 matching over 7 bases. Trimming cost V 0 bases and J 8 bases; bases outside gene matches: 10. Germline values: CDR1 SGHNT, CDR2 YYREEE (reference sequence). This CDR3 region has 15 residues. DNA for the CDR3: TGTGCCAGCAGCTTGGTTGGGCAGGGGGTCTTAGGCTACACCTTC. It is translated as CASSLVGQGVLGYTF.

V usage is TRBV19 and J usage is TRBJ1-2; the match to TRBD1 covers 7 bases. The V and J ends lost 7 bases and 2 bases, in that order; junction bases with no gene match: 4. Germline CDR1 and CDR2: LNHDA and SQIVND (reference sequence). The CDR3 spans 13 residues. The CDR3 region is CASMRGPNYGYTF. CDR3 nucleotides: TGTGCCAGTATGAGGGGGCCCAACTATGGCTACACCTTC.

For this clone: Relative to the germline gene, one junction end is altered; a read error may explain this. This sequence joins TRBV10-3 and TRBJ1-5, with TRBD1 matching over 8 bases. The CDR3 covers 14 residues. Germline V gene lookup returns CDR1 ENHRY and CDR2 SYGVKD. The CDR3 nucleotides read TGTGCCAGCAGTGACAGGGGCAACAATCAGCCCCAGCATTTT. Residues: CASSDRGNNQPQHF.

CDR3 sequence: CASSHSQQGARGNTIYF. The DNA of the CDR3 is TGTGCCAGCAGTCACTCTCAACAGGGGGCGAGGGGAAACACCATATATTTT. J is TRBJ1-3 and V is TRBV5-4; 9 nucleotides agree with TRBD1. Looked up from germline, CDR1 is SGHNT and CDR2 is YYREEE (reference sequence). The length of the CDR3 is 17 residues. J gave up 4 bases and V 5 bases, and 13 bases lay outside the gene matches. Full variable domain (rest looked up from reference TRBV5-4 and TRBJ1-3): ETGVTQSPTHLIKTRGQQVTLRCSSQSGHNTVSWYQQALGQGPQFIFQYYREEENGRGNFPPRFSGLQFPNYSSELNVNALELDDSALYLCASSHSQQGARGNTIYFGEGSWLTVV.

The rearrangement uses TRBV4-2 and TRBJ2-3; D is perhaps TRBD2 (6 bases). The germline V and J ends were trimmed by 1 base and 0 bases, with 11 bases remaining between them. The germline V gene has CDR1 LGHNA and CDR2 YNFKEQ. This CDR3 is built from 16 residues. Written as DNA, the CDR3 is TGTGCCAGCAGCCAAGCCGGGGGTCCCAGCACAGATACGCAGTATTTT. This encodes CASSQAGGPSTDTQYF.

The CDR3 is CASSLARTGGTIQETQYF. For the CDR3, the DNA is TGTGCCAGCAGCTTAGCGAGGACAGGGGGCACGATCCAAGAGACCCAGTACTTC. The chain couples TRBV7-9 to TRBJ2-5; 11 bases fit TRBD1. Losses at the gene ends were 0 bases for V and 1 base for J; bases not matched to a gene: 7. The germline V gene has CDR1 SEHNR and CDR2 FQNEAQ (reference sequence). The CDR3 sequence is 18 residues long.

This clone was detected once. V gene TRBV7-3 combines with J gene TRBJ2-1; 10 bases are a match to TRBD2. V was clipped by 5 bases and J by 3 bases; unmatched bases: 10. This CDR3 is 17 amino acids long. Germline V gene lookup returns CDR1 SGHTA and CDR2 FQGTGA. Here the CDR3 reads CASSPSLSSGGYNEQFF. CDR3 DNA: TGTGCCAGCAGCCCCTCCTTATCTAGCGGGGGCTACAATGAGCAGTTCTTC.

The CDR3 region is CASSTIGDRGRIRAFF. DNA of the CDR3: TGTGCCAGCAGCACCATTGGAGACAGGGGGCGAATTAGAGCTTTCTTT. The chain employs TRBV9 and TRBJ1-1; 10 bases align to TRBD1. The junction had 16 bases not matched to a gene; V was cut back by 4 bases and J by 10 bases. Germline CDR1 SGDLS, CDR2 YYNGEE. The CDR3 is 16 residues long.

The chain combines TRBV10-1 with TRBJ1-5; 11 bases match TRBD1. This CDR3 is 15 amino acids long. Germline-derived CDR1 and CDR2 are WNHNN and SYGVQD (reference sequence). V was clipped by 6 bases and J by 7 bases; unmatched bases: 8. DNA of the CDR3: TGCGCCAGCAGCTACATGGACAGGGGGCACCAGCCCCAGCATTTT. It translates to CASSYMDRGHQPQHF.

The rearrangement uses TRBV7-2 and TRBJ2-7; 9 bases agree with TRBD1. In germline, CDR1 is SGHTA, CDR2 FQGNSA. V trimming: 4 bases; J trimming: 1 base; junction bases outside the gene matches: 2. CDR3 length equals 14 residues. CDR3 sequence reads: CASSYGTGSYEQYF. The DNA of the CDR3 is TGTGCCAGCAGCTACGGGACAGGGTCCTACGAGCAGTACTTC. The variable domain in full, completed from reference TRBV7-2 and TRBJ2-7, reads GAGVSQSPSNKVTEKGKDVELRCDPISGHTALYWYRQSLGQGLEFLIYFQGNSAPDKSGLPSDRFSAERTGGSVSTLTIQRTQQEDSAVYLCASSYGTGSYEQYFGPGTRLTVT.

This chain uses TRBV7-3 with TRBJ2-1; the match to TRBD2 covers 7 bases. This CDR3 contains 15 residues. From germline, CDR1 is SGHTA and CDR2 FQGTGA. With V trimmed by 2 bases and J by 9 bases, 10 bases remained unmatched. Here the CDR3 reads CASSLPGGSLREQFF. The CDR3 DNA is TGTGCCAGCAGCTTACCGGGGGGTAGCTTGCGTGAGCAGTTCTTC. The variable domain in full, with the rest retrieved from reference TRBV7-3 and TRBJ2-1, is GAGVSQTPSNKVTEKGKYVELRCDPISGHTALYWYRQSLGQGPEFLIYFQGTGAADDSGLPNDRFFAVRPEGSVSTLKIQRTERGDSAVYLCASSLPGGSLREQFFGPGTRLTVL.

This sequence joins TRBV2 and TRBJ1-1; D remains ambiguous. V was clipped by 6 bases and J by 2 bases, with 7 bases between them. Looked up from germline, CDR1 is SNHLY and CDR2 is FYNNEI. CDR3 size: 12 residues. CDR3 DNA sequence: TGTGCCAGCAGCCGACAAAACACTGAAGCTTTCTTT. This codes for CASSRQNTEAFF.

The chain employs TRBV4-3 and TRBJ2-1; TRBD2 agrees at 11 bases. The CDR3 contains 17 residues. The trim removed 0 bases at V and 0 bases at J, leaving 1 base unmatched. The V gene's germline CDR1 is LGHNA and CDR2 YSLEER. CDR3 nucleotide sequence: TGCGCCAGCAGCCAAGATCTAGCGGGGGGCTCCTACAATGAGCAGTTCTTC. Protein: CASSQDLAGGSYNEQFF.